The clone carrying this T cell receptor beta chain was counted between two and nine times. The target antigen is unknown. This sample stems from a study of T-cell memory formation after mild COVID-19. TCRdb itself ran the 5' RACE reads through MiXCR, one entry per CDR3 protein. The table has under 300,000 distinct CDR3 sequences, roughly 9.4% seen once. Whole-study findings and limits: CD4+ contracting clones lay mainly in CM and EM, CD8+ ones in EMRA.

The ends lost 1 base at V and 5 bases at J; junction bases unmatched: 6. Germline values: CDR1 SGHTA, CDR2 FQGNSA. The CDR3 has 16 residues. Sequencing was carried out using PBMCs or a T cell subset sorted from them (not recorded which). The gene calls are TRBV7-2 and TRBJ2-5; 11 bases are a match to TRBD1. The origin of this receptor is a man aged 18 to 30 who had mild COVID-19 (a few samples of this study predate the infection). Cell type and time point are not known. The CDR3, as DNA: TGTGCCAGCAGCTTAGTTGGACAGGGGGCCGGGGAGACCCAGTACTTC. This encodes CASSLVGQGAGETQYF.